This passage covers 30 T cell receptor beta chains from one sample sequenced in a study of T cells after yellow fever vaccination (dated by TCRdb to about 2019). Library generation was performed with 5' RACE. Sequencer: Illumina HiSeq 2500. The raw public reads went through TCRdb reprocessing: fastp at Q25, MiXCR clone calling, in-frame beta chains kept. Rows are unified per CDR3 protein, each entry keeping the most common DNA and genes. The sample table contains more than 300,000 distinct CDR3 sequences; only one count was recorded for around 6.8% of them. Roughly a sixth of the sample is taken by the ten largest. The sample's treatment or condition label is to be understood as: live attenuated yellow fever vaccine strain. The material was PBMCs, obtained approximately 40 days after the first yellow fever vaccination. The receptors come from a man younger than 30 who received the YFV17D yellow fever vaccine.

The J gene is TRBJ1-2, the V gene TRBV29-1, with D possibly matching TRBD1 (5 bases). Germline assignment: CDR1 SQVTM and CDR2 ANQGSEA. The CDR3 runs 11 residues. V lost 4 bases, J lost 7 bases, and 10 bases lay in between. For the CDR3, the DNA is TGCAGCGTTGGGGTGACAGTTGGCTACACCTTC. Its translation: CSVGVTVGYTF.

The gene calls are TRBV7-8 and TRBJ2-1, with TRBD2 matching over 12 bases. J gave up 7 bases and V 5 bases, and 21 bases lay outside the gene matches. Germline CDR1 is SGHVS and CDR2 is FQNEAQ. There are 20 residues in the CDR3. CDR3 sequence: CASSPHAPSGGGLPLNEQFF. In DNA form, the CDR3 reads TGTGCCAGCAGCCCCCACGCCCCTAGCGGGGGGGGCCTTCCTCTAAATGAGCAGTTCTTC.

This clonotype was recorded a few times. The chain recombines TRBV2 with TRBJ2-7; D remains unclear. The CDR3 length is 12 residues. The germline V and J ends were trimmed by 5 bases and 2 bases, with 7 bases remaining between them. Per germline, CDR1 SNHLY and CDR2 FYNNEI. In nucleotides, the CDR3 is TGTGCCAGCAGTCTGGATCCCTACGAGCAGTACTTC. Translation gives CASSLDPYEQYF.

This clonotype was picked up a small number of times. J is TRBJ2-6 and V is TRBV4-3, with TRBD1 matching 8 bases. Trimming removed 0 bases from V and 2 bases from J; junction bases left unmatched: 3. CDR1 is LGHNA and CDR2 is YSLEER in the germline V gene. The CDR3 length is 17 residues. DNA of the CDR3: TGCGCCAGCAGCCAAGATCGGACAGGGACTGGGGCCAACGTCCTGACTTTC. It specifies CASSQDRTGTGANVLTF.

This clonotype occurred a few times. The chain combines TRBV5-1 with TRBJ2-2; D gene uncertain. Looked up from germline, CDR1 is SGHRS and CDR2 is YFSETQ. CDR3 length: 15 residues. V was pared by 1 base and J by 0 bases, with 7 bases between. CDR3 DNA: TGCGCCAGCAGCTTGTCGGAAGCGAACACCGGGGAGCTGTTTTTT. It encodes CASSLSEANTGELFF.

This clonotype was counted only a few times. This chain links TRBV20-1 with TRBJ1-1; D call uncertain. This CDR3 is built from 15 residues. Deletions cut 0 bases from V and 4 bases from J, with 15 bases between. The germline CDR1 and CDR2 sequences are DFQATT and SNEGSKA (reference sequence). CDR3 residues: CSARDPGRPSTEAFF. The CDR3 DNA is TGCAGTGCTAGAGATCCGGGCCGACCGAGCACTGAAGCTTTCTTT.

Comments on this clonotype: This may arise from a read error, as a much more abundant clone is one base away. The chain combines TRBV20-1 with TRBJ2-5, with D maybe TRBD2 (5 bases). Germline V lookup: CDR1 DFQATT, CDR2 SNEGSKA (reference sequence). The CDR3 covers 12 residues. The V end was cut by 5 bases, the J end by 4 bases, with 11 bases between. The CDR3 coding sequence is TGCAGTGCTGGAGGTGTGGTAGAGACCCAGTACTTC. Encoded protein: CSAGGVVETQYF.

This clonotype was counted at least ten times. J is TRBJ1-1 and V is TRBV28; D unresolved. Germline CDR1 and CDR2: MDHEN and SYDVKM. Trimming removed 4 bases from V and 5 bases from J, with 14 bases in between. The CDR3 consists of 14 residues. For the CDR3, the DNA is TGTGCCAGCAGTTATCCGACAAGGAGGACTGAAGCTTTCTTT. Translated, it gives CASSYPTRRTEAFF.

This clonotype came up many times. The V call is TRBV7-9, the J call TRBJ1-2; a weak D match, TRBD1 (5 bases). The V end was cut by 4 bases, the J end by 4 bases, with 19 bases between. Germline V gene sequence: CDR1 SEHNR, CDR2 FQNEAQ (reference sequence). The CDR3 is made up of 16 amino acids. The chain's CDR3 is CASSWIQTAPVYGYTF. Here the CDR3 DNA reads TGTGCCAGCAGCTGGATACAGACAGCCCCCGTCTATGGCTACACCTTC.

This clonotype was recorded many times. The chain has TRBV15 and TRBJ1-2, with D possibly matching TRBD1 (6 bases). In germline, CDR1 is LNHNV, CDR2 YYDKDF (reference sequence). The CDR3 totals 17 residues. V was trimmed by 0 bases and J by 4 bases, leaving 18 bases between them. CDR3 region: CATSREAPGQAIYGYTF. The CDR3 bases are TGTGCCACCAGCAGAGAGGCCCCGGGACAAGCGATCTATGGCTACACCTTC.

This clonotype has only a few counts. The chain combines TRBV12-3 or TRBV12-4 with TRBJ1-2, with TRBD1 identical over 9 bases. The trim removed 6 bases at V and 6 bases at J, leaving 5 bases unmatched. The CDR3 has 13 amino acids. Here the CDR3 DNA reads TGTGCCAGCAGGCCACAGGGGGCCCATGGCTACACCTTC. Translating gives CASRPQGAHGYTF.

This chain connects TRBV6-1 to TRBJ2-2, with TRBD2 identical over 8 bases. Germline V gene sequence: CDR1 MNHNS, CDR2 SASEGT. After removal of 4 bases from V and 3 bases from J, the junction contained 13 bases not matched to a gene. This CDR3 contains 18 residues. CDR3 DNA: TGTGCCAGCAGTGCTGGACTAGCCCAGTCCGCTTACACCGGGGAGCTGTTTTTT. This codes for CASSAGLAQSAYTGELFF.

The chain uses TRBV30 and TRBJ2-1; possibly TRBD2 for D (6 bases). The CDR3 consists of 15 residues. Germline CDR1 GTSNPN, CDR2 SVGIG (reference sequence). Trimming took off 1 base at V and 7 bases at J, with 17 bases between the two ends. As DNA, the CDR3 is TGTGCCTGGAGTGGAGCGGGCCAACCGAGAAATGAGCAGTTCTTC. It specifies CAWSGAGQPRNEQFF.

The chain employs TRBV11-2 and TRBJ2-5; a weak D match, TRBD2 (6 bases). This CDR3 is built from 15 residues. Germline V lookup: CDR1 SGHAT, CDR2 FQNNGV. Trimming stripped 1 base from V and 2 bases from J, with 11 bases between. This CDR3 is CASSLGGLFQETQYF. CDR3 DNA: TGTGCCAGCAGCTTAGGGGGACTTTTTCAAGAGACCCAGTACTTC.

The chain carries TRBV5-1 and TRBJ2-1, with D perhaps TRBD1 (6 bases). This CDR3 region has 15 residues. Germline values: CDR1 SGHRS, CDR2 YFSETQ. Trimming pared 5 bases from V and 0 bases from J, leaving 12 bases between. The CDR3 DNA is TGCGCCAGCAGTGACCAGGGGAGCTCCTACAATGAGCAGTTCTTC. The encoded protein is CASSDQGSSYNEQFF.

V usage is TRBV5-5 and J usage is TRBJ2-2; D not resolved. The germline CDR1 and CDR2 sequences are SGHKS and YYEKEE (reference sequence). The CDR3 covers 15 residues. Trimming shortened V by 4 bases and J by 3 bases, and 13 bases separated the two germline ends. The CDR3 is CASSLISVYTGELFF. As DNA, the CDR3 is TGTGCCAGCAGCCTAATCTCGGTTTACACCGGGGAGCTGTTTTTT.

This chain links TRBV7-2 with TRBJ1-3, with 9 bases lining up with TRBD1. The junction had 5 bases not matched to a gene; V was cut back by 3 bases and J by 2 bases. The CDR3 has 16 residues. Germline V gene lookup returns CDR1 SGHTA and CDR2 FQGNSA. The CDR3 spells CASSLIGQGTGNTIYF. As DNA, the CDR3 is TGTGCCAGCAGCTTGATTGGACAGGGGACTGGAAACACCATATATTTT. The full variable domain, with the rest looked up from reference TRBV7-2 and TRBJ1-3, is GAGVSQSPSNKVTEKGKDVELRCDPISGHTALYWYRQSLGQGLEFLIYFQGNSAPDKSGLPSDRFSAERTGGSVSTLTIQRTQQEDSAVYLCASSLIGQGTGNTIYFGEGSWLTVV.

The rearrangement uses TRBV5-1 and TRBJ2-3, with 12 bases identical to TRBD2. This CDR3 has 18 amino acids. The germline gives CDR1 SGHRS, CDR2 YFSETQ. The ends lost 0 bases at V and 4 bases at J; junction bases unmatched: 9. CDR3 DNA sequence: TGCGCCAGCAGCTTGGTGGCTAGCGGGGGGGCAACCGCAGATACGCAGTATTTT. It yields the protein CASSLVASGGATADTQYF.

This clonotype was found a few times. The J gene is TRBJ2-5, the V gene TRBV6-1; D is uncertain. Trimming left V 3 bases short and J 1 base short, with 6 bases between. The CDR3 loop spans 13 amino acids. Germline V gene lookup returns CDR1 MNHNS and CDR2 SASEGT. The CDR3 DNA reads TGTGCCAGCAGTGATGGTTTCCAAGAGACCCAGTACTTC. Protein: CASSDGFQETQYF.

This clonotype was picked up a small number of times. V usage is TRBV2 and J usage is TRBJ1-1; no firm D call. Germline CDR1 SNHLY, CDR2 FYNNEI. V gave up 9 bases and J gave up 0 bases, with 17 bases separating them. The length of the CDR3 is 15 residues. The CDR3 loop is CASLGPAPMNTEAFF. Written as DNA, the CDR3 is TGTGCCAGTCTCGGCCCAGCGCCCATGAACACTGAAGCTTTCTTT.

This clonotype was seen a handful of times. The rearrangement uses TRBV7-3 and TRBJ2-1; TRBD1 matches 9 bases. The CDR3 has 15 amino acids. The V segment lost 2 bases and the J segment 8 bases; nucleotides outside the gene matches: 7. Germline CDR1 reads SGHTA; CDR2 reads FQGTGA. The CDR3 DNA follows: TGTGCCAGCAGCTTAGTAGGGACAGGGCTTCATGAGCAGTTCTTC. Its translation: CASSLVGTGLHEQFF.

This clonotype has a count of ten or more. The chain employs TRBV7-3 and TRBJ2-7; 8 nucleotides line up with TRBD2. The V and J ends lost 6 bases and 4 bases, in that order; junction bases with no gene match: 5. This CDR3 has 13 residues. Germline V gene lookup returns CDR1 SGHTA and CDR2 FQGTGA. The CDR3 DNA reads as TGTGCCAGCAGTATCGGGACTAGTTACGAGCAGTACTTC. Amino acids: CASSIGTSYEQYF.

The chain is built from TRBV18 and TRBJ1-2, with TRBD1 matching 7 bases. Per germline, CDR1 KGHSH and CDR2 LQKENI. Losses at the gene ends were 6 bases for V and 0 bases for J; bases not matched to a gene: 4. CDR3 length: 14 amino acids. The CDR3 coding sequence is TGTGCCAGCTCGGGACAGAGAGCTAACTATGGCTACACCTTC. It specifies CASSGQRANYGYTF.

This sequence joins TRBV6-5 and TRBJ1-2, with D possibly being TRBD1 (6 bases). The germline V gene encodes CDR1 MNHEY and CDR2 SVGAGI. The ends were cut back, 2 bases at V and 4 bases at J, with 8 bases in the middle. The CDR3 sequence is 13 residues long. The CDR3 region has the DNA TGTGCCAGCAGTTACCTACAGGGCTATGGCTACACCTTC. It is translated as CASSYLQGYGYTF.

V usage is TRBV28 and J usage is TRBJ1-1, with D perhaps matching TRBD1 (5 bases). Germline CDR1 MDHEN, CDR2 SYDVKM. The CDR3 runs 14 residues. Trimming left V 2 bases short and J 5 bases short, with 12 bases between. Written as DNA, the CDR3 is TGTGCCAGCAGTTTACTCCACCGGGGGACTGAAGCTTTCTTT. The encoded protein is CASSLLHRGTEAFF.

This clonotype occurred many times. This sequence joins TRBV5-1 and TRBJ2-5, with 7 positions matching TRBD1. This CDR3 is 14 amino acids long. CDR1 is SGHRS and CDR2 is YFSETQ in the germline V gene. The ends lost 5 bases at V and 1 base at J; junction bases unmatched: 5. CDR3 in DNA: TGCGCCAGCAGTTCGGGACAGAGCCAAGAGACCCAGTACTTC. Protein: CASSSGQSQETQYF.

The V and J genes are TRBV18 and TRBJ2-5, with 8 bases aligning to TRBD1. Germline V gene lookup returns CDR1 KGHSH and CDR2 LQKENI. The trim removed 3 bases at V and 2 bases at J, leaving 8 bases unmatched. This CDR3 is 16 amino acids long. The CDR3 spells CASSPGDRSRQETQYF. The CDR3 DNA reads TGTGCCAGCTCACCGGGGGACAGGAGTAGGCAAGAGACCCAGTACTTC.

The chain recombines TRBV7-6 with TRBJ1-1; D gene unclear. V lost 3 bases and J 0 bases, leaving 20 bases between the germline ends. Germline-derived CDR1 and CDR2 are SGHVS and FNYEAQ. The CDR3 spans 18 residues. Here the CDR3 reads CASSFGPGWDLMNTEAFF. The CDR3 DNA reads as TGTGCCAGCAGCTTCGGCCCAGGCTGGGATTTAATGAACACTGAAGCTTTCTTT.

In its sample, this clonotype was seen a few times. This chain connects TRBV4-3 to TRBJ2-5, with D possibly being TRBD2 (6 bases). The CDR3 is made up of 14 amino acids. In germline, CDR1 is LGHNA, CDR2 YSLEER. The V gene lost 4 bases and the J gene lost 5 bases, with 14 bases spanning the gap. The CDR3: CASSLQGGKETQYF. CDR3 coding DNA: TGCGCCAGCAGCCTCCAGGGCGGGAAGGAGACCCAGTACTTC.

This clonotype was counted between two and nine times. CDR3 sequence: CASSFGSPSSGNTIYF. DNA for the CDR3: TGTGCCAGCAGTTTCGGCAGCCCGAGCTCTGGAAACACCATATATTTT. The chain combines TRBV12-3 or TRBV12-4 with TRBJ1-3; D gene ambiguous. V gave up 3 bases and J gave up 0 bases, with 12 bases separating them. The CDR3 consists of 16 residues.